This TCR beta chain originates from a study of blood T cell repertoires in COVID-19. Study details: Collection of acute and convalescent COVID-19 samples took place in the United States, Italy and Spain. From T cells, B-cell-depleted T cells, or PBMCs came the material, which was cDNA or gDNA.

The assay was immunoSEQ multiplex PCR, and TCRdb's table has in-frame clones only and misses some. Here the sample spans roughly 70,000 clones, over 75% being singletons. From germline, CDR1 is LNHDA and CDR2 SQIVND (reference sequence). This CDR3 has 16 residues. V lost 6 bases and J lost 0; bases outside the gene matches: 6. The TCR originated in a man between 65 and 79 years old with acute or convalescent COVID-19. Sample: peripheral blood. This rearrangement joins TRBV19 to TRBJ1-3; 9 bases fit TRBD1. Here the CDR3 reads CASRGTGLSSGNTIYF. CDR3 sequence (DNA): TGTGCCAGTAGGGGGACAGGGCTCTCCTCTGGAAACACCATATATTTT. Together with reference TRBV19 and TRBJ1-3, the CDR3 gives the full variable domain: DGGITQSPKYLFRKEGQNVTLSCEQNLNHDAMYWYRQDPGQGLRLIYYSQIVNDFQKGDIAEGYSVSREKKESFPLTVTSAQKNPTAFYLCASRGTGLSSGNTIYFGEGSWLTVV.